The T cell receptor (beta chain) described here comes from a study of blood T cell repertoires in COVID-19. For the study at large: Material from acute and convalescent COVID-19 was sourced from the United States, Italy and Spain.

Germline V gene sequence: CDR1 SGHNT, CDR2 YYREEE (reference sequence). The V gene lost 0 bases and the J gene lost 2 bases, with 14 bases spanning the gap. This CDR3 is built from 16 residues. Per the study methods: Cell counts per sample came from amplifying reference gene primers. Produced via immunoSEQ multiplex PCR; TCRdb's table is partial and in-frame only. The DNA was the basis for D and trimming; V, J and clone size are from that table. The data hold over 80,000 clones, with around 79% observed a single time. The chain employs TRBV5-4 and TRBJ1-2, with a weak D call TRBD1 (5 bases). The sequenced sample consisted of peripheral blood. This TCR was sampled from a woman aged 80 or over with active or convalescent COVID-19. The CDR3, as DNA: TGTGCCAGCAGCTTGGGGAGTGCGACAGTAAACTATGGCTACACCTTC. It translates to CASSLGSATVNYGYTF.